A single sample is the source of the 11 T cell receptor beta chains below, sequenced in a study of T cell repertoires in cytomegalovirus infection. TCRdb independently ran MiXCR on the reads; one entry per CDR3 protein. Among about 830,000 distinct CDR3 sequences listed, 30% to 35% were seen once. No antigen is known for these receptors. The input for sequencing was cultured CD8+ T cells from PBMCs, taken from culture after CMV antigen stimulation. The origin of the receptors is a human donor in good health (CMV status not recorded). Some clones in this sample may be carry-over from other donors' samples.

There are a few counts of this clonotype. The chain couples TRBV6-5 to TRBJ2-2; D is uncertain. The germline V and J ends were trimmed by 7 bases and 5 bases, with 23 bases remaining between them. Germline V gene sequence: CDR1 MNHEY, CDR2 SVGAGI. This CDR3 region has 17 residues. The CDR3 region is CASTINGPLGKTGELFF. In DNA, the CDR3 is TGTGCCAGCACGATCAATGGACCGCTCGGAAAAACCGGGGAGCTGTTTTTT.

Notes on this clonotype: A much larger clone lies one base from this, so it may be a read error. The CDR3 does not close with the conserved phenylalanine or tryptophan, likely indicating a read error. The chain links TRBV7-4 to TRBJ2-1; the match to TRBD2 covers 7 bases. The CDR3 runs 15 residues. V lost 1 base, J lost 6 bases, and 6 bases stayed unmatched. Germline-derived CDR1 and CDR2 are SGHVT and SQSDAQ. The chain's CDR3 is CASSLVAGVGNEQFS. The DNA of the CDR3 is TGTGCCAGCAGCTTAGTTGCGGGGGTTGGCAATGAGCAGTTCTCC.

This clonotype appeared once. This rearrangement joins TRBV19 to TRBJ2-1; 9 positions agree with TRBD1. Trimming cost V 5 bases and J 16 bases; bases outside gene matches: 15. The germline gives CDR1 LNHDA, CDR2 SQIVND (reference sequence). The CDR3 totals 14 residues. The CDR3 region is CASSARDRAAISFF. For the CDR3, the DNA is TGTGCCAGTAGTGCCCGGGACAGGGCGGCAATTAGCTTCTTC.

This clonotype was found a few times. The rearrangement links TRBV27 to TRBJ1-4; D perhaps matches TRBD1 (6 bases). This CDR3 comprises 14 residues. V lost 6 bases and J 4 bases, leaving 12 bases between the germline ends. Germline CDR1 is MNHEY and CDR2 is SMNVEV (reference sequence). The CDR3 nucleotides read TGTGCCAGCAGACCGGACAGTGGTAATGAAAAACTGTTTTTT. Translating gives CASRPDSGNEKLFF.

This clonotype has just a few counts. CDR3 bases: TGTGCCAGCAGCAACCCTAACACAGATACGCAGTATTTT. Protein product: CASSNPNTDTQYF. This sequence joins TRBV7-2 and TRBJ2-3; no firm D call. Looked up from germline, CDR1 is SGHTA and CDR2 is FQGNSA. The V and J ends lost 5 bases and 2 bases respectively, with 8 bases between them. This CDR3 spans 13 amino acids. Full variable domain (outside the CDR3, taken from reference TRBV7-2 and TRBJ2-3): GAGVSQSPSNKVTEKGKDVELRCDPISGHTALYWYRQSLGQGLEFLIYFQGNSAPDKSGLPSDRFSAERTGGSVSTLTIQRTQQEDSAVYLCASSNPNTDTQYFGPGTRLTVL.

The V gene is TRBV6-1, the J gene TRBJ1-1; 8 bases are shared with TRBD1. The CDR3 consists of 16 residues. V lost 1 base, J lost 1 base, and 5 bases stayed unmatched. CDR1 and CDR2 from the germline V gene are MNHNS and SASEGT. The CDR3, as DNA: TGTGCCAGCAGTGAAGTGGGGACAGGAGCGAACACTGAAGCTTTCTTT. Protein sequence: CASSEVGTGANTEAFF.

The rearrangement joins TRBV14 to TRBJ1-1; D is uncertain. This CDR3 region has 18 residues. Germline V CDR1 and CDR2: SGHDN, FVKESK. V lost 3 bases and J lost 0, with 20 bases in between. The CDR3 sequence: CASSHTWTGINLNTEAFF. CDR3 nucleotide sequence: TGTGCCAGCAGCCATACGTGGACCGGGATAAACTTGAACACTGAAGCTTTCTTT.

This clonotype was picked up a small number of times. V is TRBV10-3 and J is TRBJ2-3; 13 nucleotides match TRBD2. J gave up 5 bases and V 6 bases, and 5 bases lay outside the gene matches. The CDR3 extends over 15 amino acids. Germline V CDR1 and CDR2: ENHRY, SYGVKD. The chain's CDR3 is CAISGTSGEGDTQYF. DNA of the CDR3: TGTGCCATCAGCGGGACTAGCGGGGAGGGAGATACGCAGTATTTT.

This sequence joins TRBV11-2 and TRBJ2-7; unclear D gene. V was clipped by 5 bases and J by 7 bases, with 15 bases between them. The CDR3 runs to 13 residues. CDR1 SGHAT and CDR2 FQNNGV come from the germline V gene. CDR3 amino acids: CASSVAPLGEQYV. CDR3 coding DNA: TGTGCCAGCAGCGTAGCTCCCCTCGGAGAGCAGTACGTC.

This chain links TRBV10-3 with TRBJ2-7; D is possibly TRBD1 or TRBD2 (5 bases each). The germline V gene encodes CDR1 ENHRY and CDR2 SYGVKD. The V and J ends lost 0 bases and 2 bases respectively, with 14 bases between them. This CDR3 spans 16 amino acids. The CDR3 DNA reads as TGTGCCATCAGTGAGTCACCCGGGACCTCCCCCTACGAGCAGTACTTC. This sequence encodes CAISESPGTSPYEQYF.

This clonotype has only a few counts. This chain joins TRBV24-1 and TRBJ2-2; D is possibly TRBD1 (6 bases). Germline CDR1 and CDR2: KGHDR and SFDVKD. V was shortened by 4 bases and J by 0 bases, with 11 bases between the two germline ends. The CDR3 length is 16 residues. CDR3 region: CATSETGTPNTGELFF. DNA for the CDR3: TGTGCCACCAGTGAAACCGGGACACCGAACACCGGGGAGCTGTTTTTT.